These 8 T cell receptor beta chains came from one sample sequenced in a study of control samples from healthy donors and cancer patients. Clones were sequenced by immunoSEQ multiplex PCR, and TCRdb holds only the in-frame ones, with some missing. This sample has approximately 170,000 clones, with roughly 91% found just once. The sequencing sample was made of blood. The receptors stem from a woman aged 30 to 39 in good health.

The CDR3 protein is CASSMGGDTGELFF. The DNA for the CDR3 is TGTGCCAGTAGTATGGGGGGCGACACCGGGGAGCTGTTTTTT. This sequence joins TRBV19 and TRBJ2-2, with D perhaps given as TRBD1 or TRBD2 (6 bases each). This CDR3 comprises 14 residues. V gave up 3 bases and J gave up 3 bases, with 8 bases separating them. The germline V gene has CDR1 LNHDA and CDR2 SQIVND (reference sequence).

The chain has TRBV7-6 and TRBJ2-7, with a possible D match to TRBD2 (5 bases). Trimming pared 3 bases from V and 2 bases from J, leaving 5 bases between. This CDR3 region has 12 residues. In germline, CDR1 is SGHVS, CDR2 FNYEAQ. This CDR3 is CASSFGAYEQYF. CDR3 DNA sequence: TGTGCCAGCAGCTTCGGGGCCTACGAGCAGTACTTC.

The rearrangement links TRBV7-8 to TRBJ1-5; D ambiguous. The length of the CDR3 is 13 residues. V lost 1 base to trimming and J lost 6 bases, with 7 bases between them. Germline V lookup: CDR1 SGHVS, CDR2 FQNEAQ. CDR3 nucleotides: TGTGCCAGCAGCTTAGACGGGTTTCAGCCCCAGCATTTT. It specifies CASSLDGFQPQHF.

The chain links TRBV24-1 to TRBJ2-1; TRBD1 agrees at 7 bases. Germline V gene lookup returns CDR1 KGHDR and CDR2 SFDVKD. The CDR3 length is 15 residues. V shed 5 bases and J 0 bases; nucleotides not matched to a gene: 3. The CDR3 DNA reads TGTGCCACCAGTGCCCCAGGGGGCTCCTACAATGAGCAGTTCTTC. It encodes CATSAPGGSYNEQFF.

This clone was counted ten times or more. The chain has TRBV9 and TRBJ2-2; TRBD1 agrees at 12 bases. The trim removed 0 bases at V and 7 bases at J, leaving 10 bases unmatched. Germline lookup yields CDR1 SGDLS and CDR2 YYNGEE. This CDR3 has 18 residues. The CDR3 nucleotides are TGTGCCAGCAGCGTAGCTCCGGGACAGGGGGCGCGAGGCGGGGAGCTGTTTTTT. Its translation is CASSVAPGQGARGGELFF.

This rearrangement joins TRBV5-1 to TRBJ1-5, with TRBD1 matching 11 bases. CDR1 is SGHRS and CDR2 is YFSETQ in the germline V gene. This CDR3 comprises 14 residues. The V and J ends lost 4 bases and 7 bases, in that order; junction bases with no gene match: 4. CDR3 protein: CASSLWTGGQPQHF. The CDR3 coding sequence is TGCGCCAGCAGCCTATGGACAGGGGGCCAGCCCCAGCATTTT.

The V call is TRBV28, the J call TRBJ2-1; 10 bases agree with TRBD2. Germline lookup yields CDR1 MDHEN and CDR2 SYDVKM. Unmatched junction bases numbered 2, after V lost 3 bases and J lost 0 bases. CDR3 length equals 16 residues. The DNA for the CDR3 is TGTGCCAGCAGTTTGGCTAGCGGGAGCTCCTACAATGAGCAGTTCTTC. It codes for CASSLASGSSYNEQFF.

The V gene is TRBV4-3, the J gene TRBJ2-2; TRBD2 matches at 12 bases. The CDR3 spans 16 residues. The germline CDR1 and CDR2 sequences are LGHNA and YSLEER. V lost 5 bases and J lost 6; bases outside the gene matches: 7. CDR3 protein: CASSTLLAGGSGELFF. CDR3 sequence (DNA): TGCGCCAGCAGCACCCTACTAGCGGGAGGTTCCGGGGAGCTGTTTTTT.